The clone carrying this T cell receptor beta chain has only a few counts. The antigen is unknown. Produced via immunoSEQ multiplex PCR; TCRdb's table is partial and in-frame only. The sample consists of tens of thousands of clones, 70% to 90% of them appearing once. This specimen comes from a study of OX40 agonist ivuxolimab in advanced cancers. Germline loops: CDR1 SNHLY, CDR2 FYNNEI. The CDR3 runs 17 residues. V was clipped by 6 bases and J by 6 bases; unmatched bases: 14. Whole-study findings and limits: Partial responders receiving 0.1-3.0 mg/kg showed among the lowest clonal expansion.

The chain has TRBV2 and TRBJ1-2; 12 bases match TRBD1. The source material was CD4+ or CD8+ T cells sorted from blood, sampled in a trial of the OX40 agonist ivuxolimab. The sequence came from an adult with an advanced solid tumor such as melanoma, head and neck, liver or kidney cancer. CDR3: CASSRWGPGQGAHGYTF. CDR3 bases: TGTGCCAGCAGCAGATGGGGACCGGGACAGGGGGCACATGGCTACACCTTC.